The 2 T cell receptor beta chains below all came from one sample that was sequenced in a study of cytomegalovirus exposure and HLA in healthy donors. PCR was performed using 60 Vbeta and 13 Jbeta primers. Repertoires were generated with immunoSEQ multiplex PCR, while TCRdb's copy carries only in-frame clones and drops some. The sample has fewer than 200,000 clones; approximately 80% are singletons. The sequencing input was PBMCs. These receptors originate from a woman aged 18-29 years in good health and CMV-seronegative.

The gene calls are TRBV2 and TRBJ2-5; TRBD2 matches 7 bases. CDR1 and CDR2 from the germline V gene are SNHLY and FYNNEI. Trimming at V came to 11 bases and at J to 2 bases, leaving 8 bases not matched to a gene. This CDR3 spans 13 amino acids. The CDR3 is CAGLAVAQETQYF. CDR3 bases: TGTGCCGGCCTAGCGGTAGCACAAGAGACCCAGTACTTC.

V and J are TRBV5-8 and TRBJ2-7; the match to TRBD2 covers 12 bases. J was trimmed by 4 bases and V by 4 bases; bases with no gene match: 3. The CDR3 consists of 14 residues. Germline-derived CDR1 and CDR2 are SGHTS and YDEGEE. The CDR3 nucleotides read TGTGCCAGCAGCAAACTAGCGGGAGGATACGAGCAGTACTTC. Amino acid sequence: CASSKLAGGYEQYF. The full variable domain, completed using reference TRBV5-8 and TRBJ2-7, is EAGVTQSPTHLIKTRGQQATLRCSPISGHTSVYWYQQALGLGLQFLLWYDEGEERNRGNFPPRFSGRQFPNYSSELNVNALELEDSALYLCASSKLAGGYEQYFGPGTRLTVT.